Here is one T cell receptor beta chain with its context. No antigen is known for it. This entry comes from a study of T-cell memory formation after mild COVID-19. Broader study findings: That cross-reactive memory joined was suggested by some responding clones appearing in pre-infection memory.

CDR3 size: 15 residues. Trimming took 6 bases from V and 7 from J; bases not matched to a gene: 12. A single record per CDR3 protein comes from TCRdb applying MiXCR to the 5' RACE reads. The sample includes 150,000 to 200,000 distinct CDR3 sequences, more than 12% of them seen just once. The clonotype comes from an adult woman who had mild COVID-19 (a few samples of this study predate the infection). Cell type and time point are not known. The chain joins TRBV12-3 or TRBV12-4 to TRBJ2-1; 7 nucleotides line up with TRBD2. The specimen was PBMCs or a T cell subset sorted from them (not recorded which). Written as DNA, the CDR3 is TGTGCCAGCAGCCTACTAGCGCCTACCCCTAATGAGCAGTTCTTC. This translates into CASSLLAPTPNEQFF.